Listed here is a single TCR beta chain. The antigen it recognizes is unknown. Per-nucleotide qualities are absent, and no much larger clonotype sits a single base away. The cohort consisted of approximately 690 healthy bone marrow donors. All cohort members were sampled while nominally healthy, although unrecorded immune exposures were likely present. The donor was CMV seronegative and was included in the group of 352 seronegative cohort members. Every donor gave a peripheral blood sample, and the peripheral blood mononuclear cells from that sample were used for TCR beta sequencing. The Qiagen DNeasy Blood Extraction Kit was used to extract genomic DNA from the blood cell samples. From the cysteine through the phenylalanine, the CDR3 covers 13 amino acids. The DNA shown is the 39-base CDR3, in frame from base 1. The germline V gene (reference sequence) specifies MNHEY as CDR1 and SMNVEV as CDR2. At the junction V is shortened by 6 bases and J by 3 bases, with 11 bases in between.

This record comes from a study of cytomegalovirus exposure and HLA in healthy donors (dated by TCRdb to about 2017). At the level of the whole study: In an earlier analysis of about 560 of the donors, roughly 300 Gb of sequence data and 95 million to 130 million unique TCR beta sequences from 180 million or so T cells were reported. In a later analysis, previously published TCR beta repertoires from 666 donors were re-analyzed and high-resolution HLA genotyping was added so that TCR occurrence patterns could be studied. Donor age, sex, ethnicity and CMV serostatus were compiled alongside the repertoire data. Of the approximately 400 genotyped donors, about 80% fell in the genetic ancestry cluster associated with self-reported Caucasian donors. Along with the approximately 700-subject first cohort, a separate validation cohort of roughly 110 different subjects was used. The study aimed to test whether signatures of past pathogen exposure could be identified by cataloging public T cell receptors. Roughly five DR-DQ haplotypes were handled as single units for association and clustering, since linkage in the cohort was strong. Typing coverage varied by locus: roughly 620-640 donors for A, B, C, DRB1 and DQB1; approximately 500 for DQA1; 600 to 610 for DPA1; under 490 for DPB1. The study profiled the T cell repertoires of more than 500 subjects by immunosequencing and related them to cytomegalovirus serostatus. Rather than using new phenotypic data, the later analysis identified candidate immune exposures from TCR beta sequences and from how often those sequences occurred across donors. Around 330 gigabases of sequencing data and around 85 million unique TCR sequences made up an early release that covered over 550 HLA-typed donors. High-throughput TCR immunosequencing, statistical association of individual TCRs with disease status, and machine learning were combined to predict cytomegalovirus infection status. In an earlier analysis of a few hundred of the donors, high-throughput TCR beta sequencing was used to judge whether each TCR beta V gene segment behaved as functional or pseudogenic. Every discovery cohort repertoire had been produced on one sequencing platform. On average, roughly 200,000 unique TCR beta nucleotide sequences were sequenced per donor among roughly 430 genotyped donors of the cohort, with 15% to 20% of those sequences being non-productive. HLA typing included class I and class II loci at four-digit resolution. In a later genetic analysis, genome-wide SNP genotypes for about 65% of the roughly 700 donors were used, and that subset was treated as a discovery cohort.

What the research found in general, with its limitations: According to the authors, the approach could potentially be generalized to other disease states and immunological phenotypes. Specific HLA alleles were associated with 18,000 or so TCR beta sequences at a false discovery rate of 0.05 in a later analysis. CMV serostatus was the only immune exposure information available for the cohort. Because some donors lacked HLA typing at each locus, the association tests relied only on the typed subset. A later analysis found that HLA-associated TCR beta chains were more clonally expanded and had lower generation probabilities than equally common non-associated chains. Only TCR beta chains were sequenced in this cohort, and the absence of alpha or paired-chain data limited detectable features. Cytomegalovirus status was reported to be diagnosed by the classifier with high specificity and sensitivity in both the original and validation cohorts. According to a later analysis, TCR association rates differed among HLA loci, with DRB1 alleles showing the most associated TCRs and HLA-C alleles showing the fewest. The presence/absence analyses assumed that sequencing depth was roughly uniform across donors, and that assumption may not be true. A later genetic analysis reported fewer N-insertions in productive TCRs among donors in an Asian-associated ancestry cluster than the roughly 670-donor mean. In an earlier analysis of about 600 of the donors, most TCR beta V segments appeared in productive rearrangements about 87% or about 30% of the time, broadly matching IMGT annotations. The 87-base-pair reads could not distinguish some IMGT-functional V segments, including TRBV6-2 and TRBV6-3, so those segments were excluded. A cluster of highly shared sequence variants was judged likely to be a technical artifact of the sequencing pipeline. Correlated functional status among segregating V segments might reflect linkage disequilibrium, but an unknown experimental factor could not be ruled out. Because counts were too low, 15 to 20 rarely observed V segments, including chromosome 9 orphons, were excluded from the earlier analysis of several hundred of the donors. A further reported finding was that TCR beta sequences accurately predicted the HLA-A and HLA-B alleles for most subjects in the first cohort. A total of some 180 TCR beta chains were listed by the study as associated with cytomegalovirus. Across donors, most TCR sequences were observed very rarely, whereas some public TCRs were present in many individuals. Most CMV-associated TCR beta chains appeared to be HLA-restricted in a later analysis, and the HLA associations seemed to be driven largely by CMV exposure. Strong co-occurrence of HLA alleles, especially DR and DQ, made assigning TCR associations to individual alleles difficult. In a later genetic analysis, a missense DCLRE1C variant was associated with V-gene and J-gene trimming of TCR beta chains, and the association was replicated in an independent cohort. A few of the identified cytomegalovirus-associated TCR beta chains were confirmed in vitro to be specific for cytomegalovirus antigens. A later analysis reported that several top co-occurrence clusters appeared linked to parvovirus B19, influenza, CMV and Epstein-Barr virus.

Libraries were made using the immunoSEQ multiplex PCR assay. For the multiplex PCR, a mixture combining 60 forward primers for TCR Vbeta segments and 13 reverse primers for TCR Jbeta segments was used. A multiplex PCR assay on genomic DNA amplified the CDR3 region of rearranged TCR beta genes. Amplified TCR beta libraries were sequenced as 87-base-pair reads on the Illumina HiSeq System. The paper's data handling went like this. In a later analysis, tens of millions of unique TCR beta chains were counted across the roughly 670 repertoires, and roughly 11 million of these chains were shared by at least two donors. Raw reads were error-corrected and collapsed into unique sequences with a nearest-neighbor algorithm that merged closely related sequences to remove PCR and sequencing errors. CDR3 sequences were aligned to IMGT reference sequences to assign V, D and J gene segments. Each retained sequence needed at least a six-nucleotide match to both a V gene segment and a J gene segment. A rearrangement counted as productive if the CDR3 had no stop codons and remained in frame with V and J, and every other rearrangement counted as non-productive. Following IMGT convention, CDR3 was defined as the stretch from the second conserved V-encoded cysteine up to the conserved J-encoded phenylalanine. The earlier analysis of 500 to 650 of the donors excluded any sequence lacking an unambiguous match to a single V gene segment. An earlier analysis of 587 of the donors called V segments functional above 56.7% productive rearrangements and segregating when the between-donor standard deviation exceeded 5%. A statistical classification framework was developed to diagnose cytomegalovirus status using the catalog of TCR beta chain sequences. In a later analysis, TCR nucleotide sequences were compared against IMGT/GENE-DB human TR gene sequences so that V and J genes could be assigned. The TCRdist pipeline was used in a later analysis to assign CDR3 sequences and most-parsimonious VDJ recombination scenarios. In a later analysis, each TCR beta chain was defined by its CDR3 amino acid sequence together with its V-gene family, and reads without a unique V-gene family were excluded. In a later analysis, 550 to 650 highly shared, low-generation-probability nucleotide sequences were removed to address suspected cross-contamination and a sequencing artifact. A later analysis calculated a clonal expansion index for each public chain from normalized within-repertoire ranks of inferred template counts. Generation probabilities in a later analysis came from a VDJ recombination model fitted to out-of-frame rearrangements, and those results were checked against IGoR. In a later analysis, hypergeometric tests were used to score TCR-TCR, TCR-HLA and TCR-CMV co-occurrence, with a repertoire-size bias correction applied to TCR pairs. A later analysis estimated false discovery rates by permuting HLA or CMV assignments 20 times. In a later analysis, co-occurring TCRs were grouped using DBSCAN, with TCRdist sequence similarity added in when clustering inside HLA-allele-positive subsets. Repertoires with fewer than 30,000 or more than 120,000 public chains, plus five repertoires with anomalous nucleotide sharing, were excluded from co-occurrence clustering. In TCRdb, the immuneACCESS table is reduced to in-frame sequences with V and J assigned. These tables do not hold every clone; where another copy was compared, an unresolved V gene accounts for under half, and the others remain unexplained. The V and J calls and clone size are taken from that table; D and trimming were inferred from the DNA. For this sample the table gives roughly 240,000 clones, of which roughly 85% were detected only once. The ten largest make up roughly 0.22% of the sample.

The chain uses TRBV27 and TRBJ1-2; TRBD1 is possibly the D segment (6 matching bases). This clonotype was sampled from a girl aged 2 to 9 in good health and CMV-seronegative. Sequenced material: PBMCs. The DNA reads as follows: TGTGCCAGCAGAGGCCAGGGGCACTATGGCTACACCTTC. This translates into CASRGQGHYGYTF.